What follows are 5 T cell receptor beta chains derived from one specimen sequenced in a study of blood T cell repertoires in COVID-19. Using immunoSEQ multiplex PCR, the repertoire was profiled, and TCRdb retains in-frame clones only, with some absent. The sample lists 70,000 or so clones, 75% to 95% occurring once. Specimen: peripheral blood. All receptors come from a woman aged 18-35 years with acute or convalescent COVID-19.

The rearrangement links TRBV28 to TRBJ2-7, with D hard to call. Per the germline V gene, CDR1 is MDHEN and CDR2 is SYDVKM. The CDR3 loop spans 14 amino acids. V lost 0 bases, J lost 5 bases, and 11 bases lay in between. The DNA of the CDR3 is TGTGCCAGCAGTTTATGGGCAGATAAGAACGAGCAGTACTTC. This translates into CASSLWADKNEQYF.

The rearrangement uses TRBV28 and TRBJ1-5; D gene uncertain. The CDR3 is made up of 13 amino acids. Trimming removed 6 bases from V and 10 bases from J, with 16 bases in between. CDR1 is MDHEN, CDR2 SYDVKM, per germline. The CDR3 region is CASSRDGDLPQHF. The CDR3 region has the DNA TGTGCCAGCAGCCGCGACGGGGATCTTCCCCAGCATTTT. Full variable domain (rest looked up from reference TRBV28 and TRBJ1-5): DVKVTQSSRYLVKRTGEKVFLECVQDMDHENMFWYRQDPGLGLRLIYFSYDVKMKEKGDIPEGYSVSREKKERFSLILESASTNQTSMYLCASSRDGDLPQHFGDGTRLSIL.

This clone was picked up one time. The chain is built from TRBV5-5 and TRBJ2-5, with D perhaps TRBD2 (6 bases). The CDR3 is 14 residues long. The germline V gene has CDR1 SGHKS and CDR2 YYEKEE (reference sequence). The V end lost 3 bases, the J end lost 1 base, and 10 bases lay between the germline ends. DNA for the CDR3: TGTGCCAGCAGCTCGCGGGACCTCCAAGAGACCCAGTACTTC. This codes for CASSSRDLQETQYF.

The CDR3 sequence: CASSFSQNTEAFF. The CDR3 coding sequence is TGTGCCAGCAGCTTTTCACAGAACACTGAAGCTTTCTTT. The gene calls are TRBV5-4 and TRBJ1-1; D gene uncertain. Trimming removed 2 bases from V and 1 base from J, with 6 bases in between. From germline, CDR1 is SGHNT and CDR2 YYREEE (reference sequence). CDR3 length: 13 residues.

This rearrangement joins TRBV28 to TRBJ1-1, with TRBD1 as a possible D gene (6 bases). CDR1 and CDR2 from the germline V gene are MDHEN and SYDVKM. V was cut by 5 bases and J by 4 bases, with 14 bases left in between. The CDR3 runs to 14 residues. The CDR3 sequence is CASSPIGGATEAFF. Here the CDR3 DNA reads TGTGCCAGCAGTCCTATCGGGGGGGCCACTGAAGCTTTCTTT.